A single sample is the source of the 8 T cell receptor beta chains below, sequenced in a study of T cell responses to AZD1222 COVID-19 vaccine. The method was immunoSEQ multiplex PCR; TCRdb's version includes in-frame clones alone and lacks a portion of them. The table includes approximately 100,000 clones, about 92% detected once. The sample consisted of peripheral blood, taken on day 0 of AZD1222 vaccination. These receptors all stem from an adult in good health.

V usage is TRBV7-9 and J usage is TRBJ2-1; 10 nucleotides line up with TRBD2. This CDR3 contains 16 residues. J was trimmed by 0 bases and V by 5 bases; bases with no gene match: 4. Looked up from germline, CDR1 is SEHNR and CDR2 is FQNEAQ (reference sequence). CDR3 nucleotides: TGTGCCAGCAGCCGGACTAGCGGTAGCTCCTACAATGAGCAGTTCTTC. Its translation is CASSRTSGSSYNEQFF.

The rearrangement links TRBV28 to TRBJ2-7; 10 bases are shared with TRBD1. Germline-derived CDR1 and CDR2 are MDHEN and SYDVKM. The trim removed 8 bases at V and 4 bases at J, leaving 8 bases unmatched. This CDR3 is built from 14 residues. The CDR3 protein is CASLKTGGLYEQYF. In DNA, the CDR3 is TGTGCCAGCCTAAAGACAGGGGGCTTATACGAGCAGTACTTC.

This chain uses TRBV29-1 with TRBJ1-2; 10 positions agree with TRBD1. CDR1 is SQVTM and CDR2 is ANQGSEA in the germline V gene. This CDR3 spans 13 amino acids. After removal of 7 bases from V and 2 bases from J, the junction contained 4 bases not matched to a gene. The CDR3 spells CSAPGQGNYGYTF. CDR3 bases: TGCAGCGCCCCGGGACAGGGGAACTATGGCTACACCTTC.

The rearrangement uses TRBV5-1 and TRBJ2-5, with 8 bases identical to TRBD1. V dropped 0 bases and J dropped 5; count of bases not matched to a gene: 6. Germline lookup yields CDR1 SGHRS and CDR2 YFSETQ. This CDR3 region has 15 residues. The CDR3 coding sequence is TGCGCCAGCAGCTTGGAGGGCAGGGGGCACGAGACCCAGTACTTC. Amino acids: CASSLEGRGHETQYF. Full variable domain (outside the CDR3, taken from reference TRBV5-1 and TRBJ2-5): KAGVTQTPRYLIKTRGQQVTLSCSPISGHRSVSWYQQTPGQGLQFLFEYFSETQRNKGNFPGRFSGRQFSNSRSEMNVSTLELGDSALYLCASSLEGRGHETQYFGPGTRLLVL.

V and J are TRBV28 and TRBJ2-1; 7 bases are shared with TRBD2. The J segment lost 4 bases and the V segment lost 3 bases, leaving 6 bases of the junction unmatched. This CDR3 spans 15 amino acids. Germline values: CDR1 MDHEN, CDR2 SYDVKM. The CDR3 loop is CASSFGRGFYNEQFF. The CDR3 nucleotides read TGTGCCAGCAGTTTTGGGCGGGGGTTTTACAATGAGCAGTTCTTC.

The V gene is TRBV4-3, the J gene TRBJ1-4; possibly TRBD1 for D (5 bases). The ends were cut back, 4 bases at V and 4 bases at J, with 10 bases in the middle. The germline V gene encodes CDR1 LGHNA and CDR2 YSLEER. The CDR3 runs to 14 residues. CDR3 nucleotide sequence: TGCGCCAGCAGCCGAGGGGCAAGTAATGAAAAACTGTTTTTT. Encoded protein: CASSRGASNEKLFF.

This clone is a singleton in its sample. The chain combines TRBV5-4 with TRBJ1-1; tentative D call: TRBD1 (5 bases). Germline assignment: CDR1 SGHNT and CDR2 YYREEE (reference sequence). Trimming took 3 bases from V and 1 from J, leaving 7 bases between them. This CDR3 contains 13 residues. The CDR3 coding sequence is TGTGCCAGCAGCTCAACAGGGAACACTGAAGCTTTCTTT. Residues: CASSSTGNTEAFF.

The chain carries TRBV2 and TRBJ1-1; possibly TRBD1 for D (5 bases). The CDR3 sequence is 13 residues long. Per the germline V gene, CDR1 is SNHLY and CDR2 is FYNNEI. Trimming cost V 4 bases and J 1 base, with 7 bases left between them. CDR3 protein: CASSGGGNTEAFF. The CDR3 DNA reads as TGTGCCAGCAGTGGGGGGGGGAACACTGAAGCTTTCTTT.